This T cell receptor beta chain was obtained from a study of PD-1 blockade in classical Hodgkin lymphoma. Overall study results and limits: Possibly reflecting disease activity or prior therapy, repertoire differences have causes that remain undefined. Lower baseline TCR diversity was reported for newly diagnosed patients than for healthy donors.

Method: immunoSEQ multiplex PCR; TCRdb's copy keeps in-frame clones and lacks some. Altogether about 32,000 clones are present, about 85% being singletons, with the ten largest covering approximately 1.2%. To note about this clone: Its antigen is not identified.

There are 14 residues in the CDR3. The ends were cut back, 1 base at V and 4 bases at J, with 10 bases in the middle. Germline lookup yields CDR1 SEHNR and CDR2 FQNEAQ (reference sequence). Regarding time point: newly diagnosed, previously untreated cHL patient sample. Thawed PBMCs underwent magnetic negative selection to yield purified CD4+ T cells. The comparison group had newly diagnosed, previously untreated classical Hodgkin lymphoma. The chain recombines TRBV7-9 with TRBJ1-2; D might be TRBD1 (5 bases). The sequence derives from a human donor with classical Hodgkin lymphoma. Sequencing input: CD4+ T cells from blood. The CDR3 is CASSLESGGYGYTF. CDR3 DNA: TGTGCCAGCAGCTTAGAATCGGGGGGCTATGGCTACACCTTC.